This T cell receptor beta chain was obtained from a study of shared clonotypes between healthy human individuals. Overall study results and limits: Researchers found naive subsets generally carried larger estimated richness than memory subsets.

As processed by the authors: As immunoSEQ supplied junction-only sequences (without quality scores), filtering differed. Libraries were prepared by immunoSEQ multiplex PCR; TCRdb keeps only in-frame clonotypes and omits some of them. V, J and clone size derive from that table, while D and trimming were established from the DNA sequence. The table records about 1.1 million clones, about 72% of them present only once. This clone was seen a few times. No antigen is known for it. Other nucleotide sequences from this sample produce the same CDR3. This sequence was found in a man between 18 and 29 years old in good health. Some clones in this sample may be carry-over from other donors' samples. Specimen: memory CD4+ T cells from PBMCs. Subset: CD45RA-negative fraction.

The CDR3 DNA is TGTGCCAGCAGCCTAGCGGGAGAAAGCTCCTACGAGCAGTACTTC. It encodes CASSLAGESSYEQYF. V is TRBV5-4 and J is TRBJ2-7; TRBD2 agrees at 10 bases. CDR1 is SGHNT and CDR2 is YYREEE in the germline V gene (reference sequence). The CDR3 sequence is 15 residues long. V trimming: 4 bases; J trimming: 0 bases; junction bases outside the gene matches: 4. Combining the CDR3 with reference TRBV5-4 and TRBJ2-7 gives the whole variable domain ETGVTQSPTHLIKTRGQQVTLRCSSQSGHNTVSWYQQALGQGPQFIFQYYREEENGRGNFPPRFSGLQFPNYSSELNVNALELDDSALYLCASSLAGESSYEQYFGPGTRLTVT.